These 17 T cell receptor beta chains were sequenced from one sample in a study of blood T cell repertoires in COVID-19. Here immunoSEQ multiplex PCR was the method, and the copy in TCRdb shows in-frame clones only, minus some. The table has hundreds of thousands of clones, 75% to 95% seen once; the top ten hold approximately 1.9%. The specimen sequenced was PBMCs or T cells enriched from blood (not recorded which). The receptors derive from a woman under 30 who had recovered from COVID-19.

The rearrangement links TRBV19 to TRBJ1-1; possibly TRBD1 for D (5 bases). CDR1 LNHDA and CDR2 SQIVND come from the germline V gene (reference sequence). The CDR3 loop spans 16 amino acids. The V end was cut by 0 bases, the J end by 0 bases, with 11 bases between. CDR3 residues: CASSIDVTVMNTEAFF. Here the CDR3 DNA reads TGTGCCAGTAGTATAGACGTGACAGTCATGAACACTGAAGCTTTCTTT.

As DNA, the CDR3 is TGTGCCAGCAGTCCATGGACAGGGAACTATGGCTACACCTTC. Translation gives CASSPWTGNYGYTF. The chain has TRBV28 and TRBJ1-2; TRBD1 matches 8 bases. CDR1 and CDR2 (germline): MDHEN, SYDVKM. Germline trimming cut 5 bases from V and 2 bases from J; bases unmatched to any gene: 4. The CDR3 is 14 amino acids.

This rearrangement joins TRBV9 to TRBJ2-3, with D possibly being TRBD2 (7 bases). Per the germline V gene, CDR1 is SGDLS and CDR2 is YYNGEE. The CDR3 extends over 13 amino acids. V was clipped by 3 bases and J by 4 bases, with 9 bases between them. CDR3 in DNA: TGTGCCAGCAGCGACGGGGGGCCAGATACGCAGTATTTT. Translating gives CASSDGGPDTQYF.

This chain joins TRBV5-4 and TRBJ1-4; possibly TRBD1 for D (5 bases). V lost 4 bases, J lost 5 bases, and 15 bases lay in between. Germline CDR1 is SGHNT and CDR2 is YYREEE (reference sequence). This CDR3 is 15 amino acids long. The CDR3 coding sequence is TGTGCCAGCAGCAGCGGGGGTGCTAACAATGAAAAACTGTTTTTT. Amino acid sequence: CASSSGGANNEKLFF.

This rearrangement joins TRBV9 to TRBJ2-7, with TRBD2 matching 10 bases. The CDR3 spans 15 residues. Looked up from germline, CDR1 is SGDLS and CDR2 is YYNGEE. The trim removed 4 bases at V and 2 bases at J, leaving 6 bases unmatched. Here the CDR3 reads CASSPRTSGPYEQYF. The CDR3 bases are TGTGCCAGCAGCCCGAGGACTAGCGGACCCTACGAGCAGTACTTC.

This sequence joins TRBV9 and TRBJ2-5; 10 nucleotides agree with TRBD2. The CDR3 is made up of 15 amino acids. Trimming cost V 1 base and J 4 bases; bases outside gene matches: 4. Germline loops: CDR1 SGDLS, CDR2 YYNGEE. CDR3 region: CASSVPSGGSETQYF. CDR3 nucleotides: TGTGCCAGCAGCGTACCTAGCGGGGGCTCAGAGACCCAGTACTTC.

This sequence joins TRBV15 and TRBJ1-2; 7 bases fit TRBD1. J gave up 8 bases and V 0 bases, and 6 bases lay outside the gene matches. CDR1 and CDR2 from the germline V gene are LNHNV and YYDKDF (reference sequence). The CDR3 is 14 residues long. The CDR3 DNA follows: TGTGCCACCAGCAGAGAAAGACAGGGAGCCGGCTACACCTTC. It is translated as CATSRERQGAGYTF.

The rearrangement uses TRBV28 and TRBJ1-5; D is ambiguous. The CDR3 spans 12 residues. Germline assignment: CDR1 MDHEN and CDR2 SYDVKM. V lost 4 bases, J lost 5 bases, and 6 bases lay in between. DNA for the CDR3: TGTGCCAGCAGTTCGGGAGATCAGCCCCAGCATTTT. Amino acids: CASSSGDQPQHF. The variable domain in full, completed from reference TRBV28 and TRBJ1-5, reads DVKVTQSSRYLVKRTGEKVFLECVQDMDHENMFWYRQDPGLGLRLIYFSYDVKMKEKGDIPEGYSVSREKKERFSLILESASTNQTSMYLCASSSGDQPQHFGDGTRLSIL.

This clone appeared a few times. The chain employs TRBV28 and TRBJ2-2, with a possible D match to TRBD1 (7 bases). CDR1 MDHEN and CDR2 SYDVKM come from the germline V gene. With 6 bases removed from V and 3 bases from J, the gap between germline ends came to 17 bases. The CDR3 has 16 amino acids. In nucleotides, the CDR3 is TGTGCCAGCAGCCCAATGGGCAGGGGGGACACCGGGGAGCTGTTTTTT. Translation gives CASSPMGRGDTGELFF.

This clone was found once. V and J are TRBV7-8 and TRBJ1-2; D ambiguous. This CDR3 is built from 14 residues. Germline CDR1 reads SGHVS; CDR2 reads FQNEAQ. V was shortened by 5 bases and J by 4 bases, with 14 bases between the two germline ends. CDR3 sequence: CASSKTREPYGYTF. CDR3 DNA sequence: TGTGCCAGCAGCAAAACCCGGGAGCCCTATGGCTACACCTTC. The complete variable domain, with remaining parts taken from reference TRBV7-8 and TRBJ1-2, reads GAGVSQSPRYKVAKRGQDVALRCDPISGHVSLFWYQQALGQGPEFLTYFQNEAQLDKSGLPSDRFFAERPEGSVSTLKIQRTQQEDSAVYLCASSKTREPYGYTFGSGTRLTVV.

The chain couples TRBV7-9 to TRBJ1-2; D is perhaps TRBD1 (5 bases). Per the germline V gene, CDR1 is SEHNR and CDR2 is FQNEAQ (reference sequence). The CDR3 has 12 residues. V lost 6 bases and J lost 4, with 9 bases in between. The CDR3 sequence: CASSMTAYGYTF. The CDR3 DNA sequence: TGTGCCAGCAGTATGACAGCCTATGGCTACACCTTC.

J is TRBJ2-7 and V is TRBV7-2; D is perhaps TRBD2 (6 bases). The V gene's germline CDR1 is SGHTA and CDR2 FQGNSA. The CDR3 runs to 15 residues. Trimming took 4 bases from V and 3 from J, leaving 16 bases between them. DNA for the CDR3: TGTGCCAGCAGCTCACACTGGGGAGGCATCTACGAGCAGTACTTC. Protein product: CASSSHWGGIYEQYF.

CDR3 amino acids: CAISESGRNQPQHF. The CDR3 DNA reads as TGTGCCATCAGTGAATCTGGGAGAAATCAGCCCCAGCATTTT. The chain has TRBV10-3 and TRBJ1-5; unclear D gene. CDR1 and CDR2 (germline): ENHRY, SYGVKD. The V and J ends lost 3 bases and 4 bases respectively, with 10 bases between them. The CDR3 covers 14 residues.

This chain connects TRBV11-2 to TRBJ2-1, with TRBD2 as a possible D gene (6 bases). The germline V and J ends were trimmed by 1 base and 9 bases, with 10 bases remaining between them. This CDR3 is built from 13 residues. Germline loops: CDR1 SGHAT, CDR2 FQNNGV. The CDR3 DNA sequence: TGTGCCAGCAGCTTAGCAGGAGGGATTGAGCAGTTCTTC. It translates to CASSLAGGIEQFF.

With regard to this clone: Because the CDR3's place on the DNA is in doubt, the DNA is left out and the CDR3 is given as listed by TCRdb. The gene calls are TRBV10-1 and TRBJ1-5; the table's D gene call, TRBD1, was not cross checked with the DNA. Germline loops: CDR1 WNHNN, CDR2 SYGVQD (reference sequence). Both ends counted, the CDR3 spans 15 residues. CDR3 loop: CASILGQGSNQPQHF.

V gene TRBV24-1 combines with J gene TRBJ1-4; possible D gene TRBD1, 5 bases. CDR1 is KGHDR and CDR2 is SFDVKD in the germline V gene. The length of the CDR3 is 14 residues. V lost 4 bases to trimming and J lost 2 bases, with 7 bases between them. CDR3 coding DNA: TGTGCCACCAGTGAGTCAGGGACTAATGAAAAACTGTTTTTT. Residues: CATSESGTNEKLFF.

The gene calls are TRBV11-2 and TRBJ2-5; 8 bases match TRBD2. The CDR3 spans 15 residues. V trimming: 4 bases; J trimming: 1 base; junction bases outside the gene matches: 5. Germline CDR1 reads SGHAT; CDR2 reads FQNNGV. The CDR3 loop is CASSWVAGPQETQYF. The CDR3 DNA reads as TGTGCCAGCAGCTGGGTAGCGGGGCCCCAAGAGACCCAGTACTTC.